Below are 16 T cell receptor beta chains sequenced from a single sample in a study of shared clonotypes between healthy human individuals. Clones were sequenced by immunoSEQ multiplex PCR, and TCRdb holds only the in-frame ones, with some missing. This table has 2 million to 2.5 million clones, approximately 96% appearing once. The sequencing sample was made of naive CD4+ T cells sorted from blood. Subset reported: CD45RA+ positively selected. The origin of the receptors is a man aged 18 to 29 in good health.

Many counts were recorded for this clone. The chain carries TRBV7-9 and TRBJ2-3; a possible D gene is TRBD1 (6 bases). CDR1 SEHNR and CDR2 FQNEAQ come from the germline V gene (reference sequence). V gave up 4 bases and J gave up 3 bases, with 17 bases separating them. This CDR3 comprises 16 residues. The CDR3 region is CASSSRVDRQTDTQYF. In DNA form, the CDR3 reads TGTGCCAGCAGCTCCCGCGTTGACAGGCAGACAGATACGCAGTATTTT.

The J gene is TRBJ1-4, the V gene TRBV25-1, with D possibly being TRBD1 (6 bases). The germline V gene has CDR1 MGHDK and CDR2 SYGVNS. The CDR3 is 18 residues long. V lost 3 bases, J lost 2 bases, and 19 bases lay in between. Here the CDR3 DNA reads TGTGCCAGCAGTGACCCATTACAGGGAACAGGGACTAATGAAAAACTGTTTTTT. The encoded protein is CASSDPLQGTGTNEKLFF.

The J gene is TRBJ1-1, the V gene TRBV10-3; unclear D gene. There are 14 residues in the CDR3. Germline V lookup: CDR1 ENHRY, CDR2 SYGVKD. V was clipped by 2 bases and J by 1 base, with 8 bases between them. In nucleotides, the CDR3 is TGTGCCATCAGTGAGGACGAGGGGAACACTGAAGCTTTCTTT. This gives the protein CAISEDEGNTEAFF.

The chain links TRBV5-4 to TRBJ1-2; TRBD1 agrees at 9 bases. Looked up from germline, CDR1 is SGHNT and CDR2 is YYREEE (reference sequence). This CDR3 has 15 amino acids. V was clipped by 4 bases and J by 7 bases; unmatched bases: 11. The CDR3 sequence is CASSPSGTGYTGYTF. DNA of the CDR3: TGTGCCAGCAGCCCATCCGGGACAGGGTATACTGGCTACACCTTC.

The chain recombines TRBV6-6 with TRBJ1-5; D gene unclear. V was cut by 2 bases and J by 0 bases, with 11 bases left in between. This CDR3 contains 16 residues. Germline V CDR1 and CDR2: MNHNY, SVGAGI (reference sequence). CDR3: CASSYPPLSSNQPQHF. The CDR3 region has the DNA TGTGCCAGCAGTTACCCGCCTTTAAGTAGCAATCAGCCCCAGCATTTT.

CDR3 residues: CASSAGTNDQETQYF. For the CDR3, the DNA is TGTGCCAGCAGTGCGGGGACCAATGACCAAGAGACCCAGTACTTC. This sequence joins TRBV6-1 and TRBJ2-5; D may match TRBD1 or TRBD2 (5 bases each). Per germline, CDR1 MNHNS and CDR2 SASEGT. There are 15 residues in the CDR3. The V and J ends lost 4 bases and 0 bases respectively, with 12 bases between them.

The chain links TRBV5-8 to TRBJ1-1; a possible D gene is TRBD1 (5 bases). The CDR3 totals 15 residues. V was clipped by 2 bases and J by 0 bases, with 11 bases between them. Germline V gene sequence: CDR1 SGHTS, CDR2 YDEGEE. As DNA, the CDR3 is TGTGCCAGCAGCTTCGAGCCAGGGCTGAACACTGAAGCTTTCTTT. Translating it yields CASSFEPGLNTEAFF.

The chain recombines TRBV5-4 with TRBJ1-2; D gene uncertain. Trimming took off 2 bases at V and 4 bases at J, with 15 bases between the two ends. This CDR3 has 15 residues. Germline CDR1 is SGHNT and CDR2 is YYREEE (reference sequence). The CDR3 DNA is TGTGCCAGCAGCTTAGGCCACCGAGAGGGCTATGGCTACACCTTC. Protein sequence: CASSLGHREGYGYTF.

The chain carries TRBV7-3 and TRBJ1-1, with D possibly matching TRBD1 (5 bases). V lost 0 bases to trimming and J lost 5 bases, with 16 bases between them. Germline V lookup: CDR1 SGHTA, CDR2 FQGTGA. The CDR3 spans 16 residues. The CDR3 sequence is CASSLTSLGAGTEAFF. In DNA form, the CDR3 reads TGTGCCAGCAGCTTAACCTCTTTAGGGGCGGGTACTGAAGCTTTCTTT. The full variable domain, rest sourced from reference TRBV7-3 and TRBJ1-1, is GAGVSQTPSNKVTEKGKYVELRCDPISGHTALYWYRQSLGQGPEFLIYFQGTGAADDSGLPNDRFFAVRPEGSVSTLKIQRTERGDSAVYLCASSLTSLGAGTEAFFGQGTRLTVV.

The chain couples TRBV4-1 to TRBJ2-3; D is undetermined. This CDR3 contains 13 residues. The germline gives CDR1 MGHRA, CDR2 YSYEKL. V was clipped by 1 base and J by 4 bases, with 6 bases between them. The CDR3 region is CASSQVVPDTQYF. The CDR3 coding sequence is TGCGCCAGCAGCCAAGTGGTGCCAGATACGCAGTATTTT.

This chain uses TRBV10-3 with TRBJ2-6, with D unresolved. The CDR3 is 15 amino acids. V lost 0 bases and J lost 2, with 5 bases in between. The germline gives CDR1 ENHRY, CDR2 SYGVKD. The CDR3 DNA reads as TGTGCCATCAGTGAGTCTCTGACTGGGGCCAACGTCCTGACTTTC. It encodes CAISESLTGANVLTF.

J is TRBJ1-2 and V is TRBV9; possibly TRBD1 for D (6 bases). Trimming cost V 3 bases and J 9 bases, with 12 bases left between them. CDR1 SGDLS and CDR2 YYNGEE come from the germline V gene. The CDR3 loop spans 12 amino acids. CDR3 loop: CASSGRDKSYTF. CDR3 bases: TGTGCCAGCAGCGGCCGGGACAAGAGCTACACCTTC.

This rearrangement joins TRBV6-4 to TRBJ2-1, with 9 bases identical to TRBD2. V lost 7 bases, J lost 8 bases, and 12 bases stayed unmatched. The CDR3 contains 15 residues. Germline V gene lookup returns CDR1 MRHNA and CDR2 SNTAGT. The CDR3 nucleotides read TGTGCCAGCACCGACCCCCTAGCGGGGAGCTATGAGCAGTTCTTC. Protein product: CASTDPLAGSYEQFF.

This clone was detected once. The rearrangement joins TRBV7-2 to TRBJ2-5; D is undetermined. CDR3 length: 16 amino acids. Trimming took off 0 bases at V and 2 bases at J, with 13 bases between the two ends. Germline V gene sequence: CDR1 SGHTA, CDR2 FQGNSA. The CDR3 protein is CASSLAPTQLQETQYF. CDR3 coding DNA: TGTGCCAGCAGCTTAGCGCCGACACAACTACAAGAGACCCAGTACTTC.

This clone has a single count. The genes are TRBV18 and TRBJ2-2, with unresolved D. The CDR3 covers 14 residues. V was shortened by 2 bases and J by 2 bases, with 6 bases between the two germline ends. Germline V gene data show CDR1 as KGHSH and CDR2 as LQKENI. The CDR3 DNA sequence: TGTGCCAGCTCACCAGACATCAACACCGGGGAGCTGTTTTTT. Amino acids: CASSPDINTGELFF.

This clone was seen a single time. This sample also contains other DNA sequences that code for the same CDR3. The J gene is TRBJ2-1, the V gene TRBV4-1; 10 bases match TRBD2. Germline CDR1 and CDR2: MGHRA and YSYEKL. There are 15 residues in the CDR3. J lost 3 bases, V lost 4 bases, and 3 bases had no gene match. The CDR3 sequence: CASSRTSGDYNEQFF. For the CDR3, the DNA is TGCGCCAGCAGCCGGACTAGCGGAGACTACAATGAGCAGTTCTTC.